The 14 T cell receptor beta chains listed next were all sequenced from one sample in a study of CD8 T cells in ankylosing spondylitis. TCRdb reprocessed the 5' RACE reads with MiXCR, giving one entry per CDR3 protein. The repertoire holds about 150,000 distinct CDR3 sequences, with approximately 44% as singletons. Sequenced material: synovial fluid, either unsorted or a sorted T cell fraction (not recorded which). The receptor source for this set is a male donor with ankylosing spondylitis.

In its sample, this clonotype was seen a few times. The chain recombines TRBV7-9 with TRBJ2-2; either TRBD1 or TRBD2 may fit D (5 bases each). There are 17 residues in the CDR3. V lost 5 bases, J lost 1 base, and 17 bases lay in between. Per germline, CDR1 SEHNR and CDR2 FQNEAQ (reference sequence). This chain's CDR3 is CASSHPGRQLNTGELFF. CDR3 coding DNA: TGTGCCAGCAGCCACCCGGGGCGACAGCTGAACACCGGGGAGCTGTTTTTT.

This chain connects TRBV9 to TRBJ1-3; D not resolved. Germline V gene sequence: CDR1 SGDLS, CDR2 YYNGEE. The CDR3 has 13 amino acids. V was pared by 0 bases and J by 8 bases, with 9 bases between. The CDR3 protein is CASSVDAGYTIYF. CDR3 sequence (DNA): TGTGCCAGCAGCGTAGATGCGGGCTACACCATATATTTT.

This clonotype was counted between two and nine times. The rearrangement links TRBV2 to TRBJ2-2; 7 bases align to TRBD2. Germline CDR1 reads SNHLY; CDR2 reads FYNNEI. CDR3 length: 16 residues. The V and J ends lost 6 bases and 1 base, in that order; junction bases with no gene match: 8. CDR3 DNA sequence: TGTGCCAGCAGGGTTTTAGCGGGCGAGAACACCGGGGAGCTGTTTTTT. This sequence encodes CASRVLAGENTGELFF.

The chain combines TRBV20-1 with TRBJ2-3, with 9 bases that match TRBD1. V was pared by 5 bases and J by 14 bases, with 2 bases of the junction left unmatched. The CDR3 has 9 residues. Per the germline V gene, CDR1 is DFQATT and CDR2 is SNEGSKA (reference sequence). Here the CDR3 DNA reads TGCAGTGCTGGACAGGGGAGGTATTTT. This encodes CSAGQGRYF.

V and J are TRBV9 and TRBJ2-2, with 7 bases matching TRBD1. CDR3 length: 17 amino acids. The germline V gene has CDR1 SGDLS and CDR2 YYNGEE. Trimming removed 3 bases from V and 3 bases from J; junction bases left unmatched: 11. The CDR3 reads CASSGRGPGGYTGELFF. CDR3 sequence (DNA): TGTGCCAGCAGCGGACGAGGCCCAGGGGGATACACCGGGGAGCTGTTTTTT.

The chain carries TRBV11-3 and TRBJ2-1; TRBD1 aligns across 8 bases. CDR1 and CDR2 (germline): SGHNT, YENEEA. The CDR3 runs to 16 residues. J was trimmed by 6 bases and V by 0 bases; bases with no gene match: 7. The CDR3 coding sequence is TGTGCCAGCAGCTTAGATCGACAGGGGTGGGGCAATGAGCAGTTCTTC. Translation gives CASSLDRQGWGNEQFF.

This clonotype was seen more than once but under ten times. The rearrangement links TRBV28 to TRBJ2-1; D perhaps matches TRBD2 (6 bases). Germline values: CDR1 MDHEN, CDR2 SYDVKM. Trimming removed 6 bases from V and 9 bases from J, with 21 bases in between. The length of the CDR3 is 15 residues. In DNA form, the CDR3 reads TGTGCCAGCAGGTCCGGGACTTCTCATGTGGGTGAGCAGTTCTTC. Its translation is CASRSGTSHVGEQFF.

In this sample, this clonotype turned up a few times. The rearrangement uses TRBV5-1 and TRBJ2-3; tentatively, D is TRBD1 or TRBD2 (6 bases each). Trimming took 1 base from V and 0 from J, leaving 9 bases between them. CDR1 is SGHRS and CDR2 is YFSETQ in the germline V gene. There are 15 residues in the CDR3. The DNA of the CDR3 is TGCGCCAGCAGCTTGAGGGGGGAGAGCACAGATACGCAGTATTTT. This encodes CASSLRGESTDTQYF.

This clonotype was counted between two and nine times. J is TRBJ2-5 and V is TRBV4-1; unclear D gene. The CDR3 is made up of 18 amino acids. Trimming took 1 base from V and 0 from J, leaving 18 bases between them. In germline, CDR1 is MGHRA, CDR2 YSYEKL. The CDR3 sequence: CASSQGPSFRHHQETQYF. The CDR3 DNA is TGCGCCAGCAGCCAAGGTCCGTCCTTTAGACACCACCAAGAGACCCAGTACTTC.

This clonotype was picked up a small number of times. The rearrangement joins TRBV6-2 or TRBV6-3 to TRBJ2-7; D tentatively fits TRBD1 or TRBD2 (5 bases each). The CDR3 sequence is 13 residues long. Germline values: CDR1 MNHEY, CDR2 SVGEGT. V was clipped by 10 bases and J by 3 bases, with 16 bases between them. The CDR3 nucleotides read TGTGCCATTTCGGGACCGCTCAACTACGAGCAGTACTTC. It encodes CAISGPLNYEQYF.

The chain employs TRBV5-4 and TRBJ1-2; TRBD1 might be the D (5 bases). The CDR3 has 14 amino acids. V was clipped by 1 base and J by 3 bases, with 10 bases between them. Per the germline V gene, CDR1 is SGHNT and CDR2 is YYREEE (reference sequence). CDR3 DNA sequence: TGTGCCAGCAGCTTGTTTGACAGCCACTATGGCTACACCTTC. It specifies CASSLFDSHYGYTF.

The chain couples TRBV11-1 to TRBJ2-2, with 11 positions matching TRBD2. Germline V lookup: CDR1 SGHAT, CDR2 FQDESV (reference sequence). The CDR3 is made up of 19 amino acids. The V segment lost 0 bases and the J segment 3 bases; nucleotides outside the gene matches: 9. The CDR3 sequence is CASSLAPPTSGIDTGELFF. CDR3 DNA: TGTGCCAGCAGCTTAGCCCCCCCGACTAGCGGGATTGACACCGGGGAGCTGTTTTTT.

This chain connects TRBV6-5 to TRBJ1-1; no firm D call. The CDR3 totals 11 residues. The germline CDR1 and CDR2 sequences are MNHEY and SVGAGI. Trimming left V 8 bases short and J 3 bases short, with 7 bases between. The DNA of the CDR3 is TGTGCCAGCGCGTCCCACACTGAAGCTTTCTTT. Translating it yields CASASHTEAFF.

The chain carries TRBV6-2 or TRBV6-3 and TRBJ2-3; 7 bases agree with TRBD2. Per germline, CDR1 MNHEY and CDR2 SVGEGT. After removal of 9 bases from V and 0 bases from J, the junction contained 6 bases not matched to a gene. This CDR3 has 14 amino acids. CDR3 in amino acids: CASTSVFSTDTQYF. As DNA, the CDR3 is TGTGCCAGTACTAGCGTTTTTAGCACAGATACGCAGTATTTT.